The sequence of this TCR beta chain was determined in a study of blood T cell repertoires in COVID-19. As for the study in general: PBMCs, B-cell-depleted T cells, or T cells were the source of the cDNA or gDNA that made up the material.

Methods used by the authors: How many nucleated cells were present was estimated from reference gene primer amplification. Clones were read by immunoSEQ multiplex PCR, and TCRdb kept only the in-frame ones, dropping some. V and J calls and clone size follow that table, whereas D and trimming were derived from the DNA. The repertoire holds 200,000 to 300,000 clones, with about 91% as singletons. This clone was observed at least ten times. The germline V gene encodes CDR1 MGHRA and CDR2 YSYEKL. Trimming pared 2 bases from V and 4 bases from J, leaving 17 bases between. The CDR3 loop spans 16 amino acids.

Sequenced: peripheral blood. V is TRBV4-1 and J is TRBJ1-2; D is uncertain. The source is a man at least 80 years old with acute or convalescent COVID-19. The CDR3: CASSQTTEGVSYGYTF. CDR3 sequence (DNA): TGCGCCAGCAGCCAAACAACTGAGGGCGTCTCCTATGGCTACACCTTC.